Listed below are T cell receptor beta chains from one sample, sequenced in a study of OX40 agonist ivuxolimab in advanced cancers. Data came from immunoSEQ multiplex PCR; TCRdb stores just in-frame clones and leaves some out. Of roughly 86,000 clones in the sample, around nine tenths were seen once. Sequences were derived from CD4+ or CD8+ T cells sorted from blood, sampled in a trial of the OX40 agonist ivuxolimab. The receptors originated from an adult with an advanced solid tumor such as melanoma, head and neck, liver or kidney cancer. CDR3s include the opening cysteine and the closing phenylalanine or tryptophan. The order of the fields is J gene, V gene, clone size, D gene, CDR3 protein, CDR3 DNA. D genes are given only for firm matches. For some rows the clone size is stated as once, few or many, or as a class when expanded; others skip it.

TRBJ1-1,TRBV2,NA,NA,CASSPFMNTEAFF,TGTGCCAGCAGTCCATTCATGAACACTGAAGCTTTCTTT
TRBJ2-5,TRBV7-2,NA,NA,CASSLYQETQYF,TGTGCCAGCAGCTTGTACCAAGAGACCCAGTACTTC
TRBJ2-2,TRBV9,NA,TRBD2,CASSVALAGGGTGELFF,TGTGCCAGCAGCGTAGCTCTAGCGGGAGGCGGCACCGGGGAGCTGTTTTTT
TRBJ2-5,TRBV10-3,NA,TRBD2,CATGLAGGIETQYF,TGTGCCACCGGACTAGCGGGAGGTATAGAGACCCAGTACTTC
TRBJ2-1,TRBV19,NA,TRBD2,CASRGEGTSGRDPQGSSYNEQFF,TGTGCCAGTAGGGGGGAAGGGACTAGCGGGAGGGACCCGCAGGGAAGCTCCTACAATGAGCAGTTCTTC
TRBJ2-7,TRBV30,NA,NA,CAWSGTVGPPYEQYF,TGTGCCTGGAGTGGGACAGTAGGGCCCCCCTACGAGCAGTACTTC
TRBJ2-3,TRBV30,NA,TRBD1,CASGQGGDTQYF,TGTGCCTCGGGACAGGGGGGAGATACGCAGTATTTT
TRBJ2-1,TRBV7-2,NA,TRBD2,CASSFSGREQFF,TGTGCCAGCAGCTTTAGCGGGAGGGAGCAGTTCTTC
TRBJ2-3,TRBV19,NA,TRBD2,CASSITGGGADTQYF,TGTGCCAGTAGTATAACGGGAGGTGGCGCAGATACGCAGTATTTT
TRBJ2-7,TRBV6-9,once,NA,CASSYPDGSPFSYEQYF,TGTGCCAGCAGTTACCCGGACGGCAGCCCTTTCTCCTACGAGCAGTACTTC
TRBJ2-3,TRBV6-1,once,NA,CASSGDQWRTDTQYF,TGTGCCAGCAGCGGGGACCAATGGCGCACAGATACGCAGTATTTT
TRBJ2-7,TRBV19,few,TRBD1,CASREQGASREQYF,TGTGCCAGTAGGGAACAGGGGGCTTCTCGCGAGCAGTACTTC
TRBJ2-1,TRBV7-6,NA,NA,CASSLILEGEQFF,TGTGCCAGCAGCTTAATCCTGGAGGGTGAGCAGTTCTTC
TRBJ2-1,TRBV6-5,NA,TRBD1,CASSYSLLQGSGEQFF,TGTGCCAGCAGTTACTCCCTCCTACAGGGGAGCGGTGAGCAGTTCTTC
TRBJ2-3,TRBV16,NA,NA,CASSLDSPSTDTQYF,TGTGCCAGCAGTTTAGACAGCCCTTCGACAGATACGCAGTATTTT
TRBJ1-5,TRBV28,NA,NA,CASSNHGVTPQHF,TGTGCCAGCAGCAATCATGGGGTGACGCCCCAGCATTTT
TRBJ2-7,TRBV4-2,NA,NA,CASSQGSVFEQYF,TGTGCCAGCAGCCAAGGGTCCGTTTTCGAGCAGTACTTC
TRBJ2-3,TRBV5-1,few,NA,CASSLGRSRVGTDTQYF,TGCGCCAGCAGCTTAGGGAGGAGCCGGGTGGGCACAGATACGCAGTATTTT
TRBJ2-7,TRBV11-3,NA,NA,CASRLTGGSYEQYF,TGTGCCAGCAGACTAACCGGGGGCTCCTACGAGCAGTACTTC
TRBJ1-2,TRBV19,NA,NA,CASSTQFGGNYGYTF,TGTGCCAGTAGTACTCAATTCGGAGGAAACTATGGCTACACCTTC
TRBJ2-1,TRBV7-9,NA,NA,CASSNEAGARSNEQFF,TGTGCCAGCAGCAATGAAGCCGGGGCTAGAAGCAATGAGCAGTTCTTC
TRBJ2-5,TRBV11-2,NA,NA,CASSLDPGDLGETQYF,TGTGCCAGCAGCTTAGATCCCGGCGACCTGGGCGAGACCCAGTACTTC
TRBJ2-7,TRBV5-6,NA,NA,CASSFGTAYEQYF,TGTGCCAGCAGCTTCGGGACGGCCTACGAGCAGTACTTC
TRBJ2-5,TRBV11-2,NA,TRBD2,CASSRTSGASETQYF,TGTGCCAGCTCCAGGACTAGCGGGGCCTCAGAGACCCAGTACTTC
TRBJ1-1,TRBV30,NA,NA,CAGGRANTEAFF,TGTGCCGGGGGCCGGGCGAACACTGAAGCTTTCTTT
TRBJ2-7,TRBV4-2,NA,NA,CASSQDLDSSYEQYF,TGTGCCAGCAGCCAAGATTTGGACAGCTCCTACGAGCAGTACTTC
TRBJ2-4,TRBV27,NA,TRBD2,CASSQTFQREGPGNIQYF,TGTGCCAGCAGTCAAACGTTTCAGCGGGAGGGCCCGGGAAACATTCAGTACTTC
TRBJ2-2,TRBV21-1,NA,NA,CASSPGGTGELFF,TGTGCCAGCAGCCCAGGCGGGACCGGGGAGCTGTTTTTT
TRBJ2-3,TRBV4-1,NA,NA,CASSQGVGGSLDTQYF,TGCGCCAGCAGCCAAGGAGTAGGAGGGAGCCTAGATACGCAGTATTTT